Described below is a single TCR beta chain sequence and its context. With V trimmed by 6 bases and J by 2 bases, 4 bases remained unmatched. The CDR3 sequence is 15 residues long. From germline, CDR1 is SNHLY and CDR2 FYNNEI. These data are taken from a study of CD8+CD57+ T cells in acquired aplastic anemia. Sequenced patients had shown CD8+CD57+ cell expansion by flow cytometry. Investigators profiled TCR beta VDJ and CDR3 from genomic DNA template. MiXCR was run by TCRdb on the reads, yielding one entry per CDR3 protein. The repertoire holds about 120,000 distinct CDR3 sequences, with 55% to 70% as singletons.

The J gene is TRBJ2-3, the V gene TRBV2, with TRBD2 matching 11 bases. The sequence was collected from a human donor with aplastic anemia. Sequenced: sorted CD4+, CD8+, or CD8+CD57+ T cells (not recorded which) from PBMCs. CDR3 coding DNA: TGTGCCAGCAGGACGGGACTAGCGGTCACAGATACGCAGTATTTT. Protein product: CASRTGLAVTDTQYF.